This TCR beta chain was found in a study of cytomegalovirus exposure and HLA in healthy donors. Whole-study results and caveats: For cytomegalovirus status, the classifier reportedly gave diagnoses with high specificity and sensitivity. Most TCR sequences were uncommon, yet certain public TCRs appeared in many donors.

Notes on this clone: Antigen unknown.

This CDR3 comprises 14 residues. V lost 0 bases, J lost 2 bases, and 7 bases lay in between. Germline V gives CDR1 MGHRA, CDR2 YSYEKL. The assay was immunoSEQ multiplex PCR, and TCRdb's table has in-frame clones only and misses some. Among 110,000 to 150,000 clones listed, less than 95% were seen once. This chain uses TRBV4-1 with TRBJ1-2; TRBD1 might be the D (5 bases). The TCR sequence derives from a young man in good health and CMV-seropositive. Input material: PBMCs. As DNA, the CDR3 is TGCGCCAGCAGCCAAGATCCAGGGAACTATGGCTACACCTTC. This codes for CASSQDPGNYGYTF.